The source of this TCR beta chain is a study of Tregs in tolerant kidney transplant recipients. The nonmyeloablative bone marrow transplants came from related graft donors, with transient mixed chimerism. Repertoires were generated with immunoSEQ multiplex PCR, while TCRdb's copy carries only in-frame clones and drops some. This sample carries fewer than 95,000 clones, roughly 93% of them seen once, and the ten largest clones take roughly 1.7%. Looked up from germline, CDR1 is SEHNR and CDR2 is FQNEAQ (reference sequence). The CDR3 totals 16 residues. Germline trimming cut 4 bases from V and 0 bases from J; bases unmatched to any gene: 8.

Specimen: CD4+ T cells from blood (PBMCs), collected 12 months after the transplant. This receptor was obtained from a human patient who received a combined kidney and bone marrow transplant. Some T cells may possibly be graft donor cells. The V and J genes are TRBV7-9 and TRBJ1-2; TRBD1 matches 7 bases. The CDR3: CASSSRGVSTNYGYTF. In nucleotides, the CDR3 is TGTGCCAGCAGCTCCAGGGGGGTCAGCACTAACTATGGCTACACCTTC.